The 8 T cell receptor beta chains reported below all come from one sample, sequenced in a study of blood T cell repertoires in COVID-19. Measured with immunoSEQ multiplex PCR; TCRdb has only the in-frame clones, and not every one. The table records roughly 400,000 clones, 80% to 95% of them present only once. The sequenced sample was PBMCs or T cells enriched from blood (not recorded which). The receptors come from a woman aged 40 to 50 who had been exposed to COVID-19.

This chain uses TRBV7-2 with TRBJ2-7; 11 nucleotides match TRBD2. Germline V gene lookup returns CDR1 SGHTA and CDR2 FQGNSA. V lost 2 bases, J lost 0 bases, and 3 bases stayed unmatched. CDR3 length: 16 amino acids. The CDR3 nucleotides read TGTGCCAGCAGCTTAAGGACTAGCGGGCTCTCCTACGAGCAGTACTTC. It codes for CASSLRTSGLSYEQYF. Variable domain in full (rest from reference TRBV7-2 and TRBJ2-7): GAGVSQSPSNKVTEKGKDVELRCDPISGHTALYWYRQSLGQGLEFLIYFQGNSAPDKSGLPSDRFSAERTGGSVSTLTIQRTQQEDSAVYLCASSLRTSGLSYEQYFGPGTRLTVT.

The chain uses TRBV6-5 and TRBJ2-1, with TRBD2 as a possible D gene (5 bases). The CDR3 length is 15 residues. With 4 bases removed from V and 3 bases from J, the gap between germline ends came to 13 bases. Germline CDR1 reads MNHEY; CDR2 reads SVGAGI. CDR3 protein: CASSSSTGNYNEQFF. CDR3 nucleotides: TGTGCCAGCAGTTCCTCGACCGGGAACTACAATGAGCAGTTCTTC.

This clone was recorded only once. CDR3 sequence reads: CASSEPLAGVRTQYF. The CDR3 DNA is TGTGCCAGCAGTGAACCACTAGCGGGAGTACGTACGCAGTATTTT. This chain uses TRBV2 with TRBJ2-3; TRBD2 aligns across 11 bases. This CDR3 has 15 residues. Looked up from germline, CDR1 is SNHLY and CDR2 is FYNNEI. Trimming at V came to 2 bases and at J to 8 bases, leaving 6 bases not matched to a gene.

This clone is a singleton in its sample. The V call is TRBV29-1, the J call TRBJ1-2, with D possibly being TRBD1 (5 bases). The CDR3 sequence is 13 residues long. The V end lost 3 bases, the J end lost 4 bases, and 12 bases lay between the germline ends. The germline gives CDR1 SQVTM, CDR2 ANQGSEA. The CDR3 is CSVDGGAGYGYTF. CDR3 nucleotides: TGCAGCGTTGATGGCGGGGCTGGCTATGGCTACACCTTC.

This chain connects TRBV7-9 to TRBJ1-1; D not resolved. This CDR3 is built from 12 residues. Trimming took 3 bases from V and 3 from J, leaving 5 bases between them. In germline, CDR1 is SEHNR, CDR2 FQNEAQ (reference sequence). CDR3 bases: TGTGCCAGCAGCTTTGCGGACACTGAAGCTTTCTTT. This sequence encodes CASSFADTEAFF.

The CDR3 region has the DNA TGTGCCAGCGGACGACGGACAGGGATGAACACTGAAGCTTTCTTT. The encoded protein is CASGRRTGMNTEAFF. The rearrangement uses TRBV7-9 and TRBJ1-1, with 8 nucleotides matching TRBD1. V was clipped by 8 bases and J by 0 bases; unmatched bases: 8. This CDR3 contains 15 residues. CDR1 and CDR2 (germline): SEHNR, FQNEAQ (reference sequence). The variable domain in full, with the rest retrieved from reference TRBV7-9 and TRBJ1-1, is DTGVSQNPRHKITKRGQNVTFRCDPISEHNRLYWYRQTLGQGPEFLTYFQNEAQLEKSRLLSDRFSAERPKGSFSTLEIQRTEQGDSAMYLCASGRRTGMNTEAFFGQGTRLTVV.

The chain employs TRBV19 and TRBJ1-2; 10 nucleotides line up with TRBD1. After removal of 1 base from V and 4 bases from J, the junction contained 3 bases not matched to a gene. The CDR3 consists of 15 residues. Germline V gene sequence: CDR1 LNHDA, CDR2 SQIVND (reference sequence). CDR3 DNA: TGTGCCAGTAGTATAGGGACAGGGGGTCCCTATGGCTACACCTTC. Translation: CASSIGTGGPYGYTF.

The V gene is TRBV12-3 or TRBV12-4, the J gene TRBJ1-6, with D possibly being TRBD1 (5 bases). This CDR3 contains 13 residues. The ends were cut back, 4 bases at V and 9 bases at J, with 10 bases in the middle. In DNA, the CDR3 is TGTGCCAGCAGTTCCAACCAGGGTTCACCCCTCCACTTT. Translated, it gives CASSSNQGSPLHF.